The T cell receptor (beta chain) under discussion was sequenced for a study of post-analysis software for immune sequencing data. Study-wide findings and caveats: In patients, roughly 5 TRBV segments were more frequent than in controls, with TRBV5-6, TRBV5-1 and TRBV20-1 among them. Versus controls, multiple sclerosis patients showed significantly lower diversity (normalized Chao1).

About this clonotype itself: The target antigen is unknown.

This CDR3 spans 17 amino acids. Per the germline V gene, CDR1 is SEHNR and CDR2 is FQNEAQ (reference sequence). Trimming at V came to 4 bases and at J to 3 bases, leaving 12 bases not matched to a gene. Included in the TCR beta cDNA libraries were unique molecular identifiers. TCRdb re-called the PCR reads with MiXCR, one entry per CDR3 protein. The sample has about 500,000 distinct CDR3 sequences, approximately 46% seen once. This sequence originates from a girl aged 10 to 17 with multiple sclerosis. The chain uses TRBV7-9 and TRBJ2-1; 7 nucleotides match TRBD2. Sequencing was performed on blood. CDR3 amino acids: CASSYPQTGGNYNEQFF. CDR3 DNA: TGTGCCAGCAGCTATCCCCAGACGGGAGGCAACTACAATGAGCAGTTCTTC. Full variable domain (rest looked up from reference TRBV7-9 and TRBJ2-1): DTGVSQNPRHKITKRGQNVTFRCDPISEHNRLYWYRQTLGQGPEFLTYFQNEAQLEKSRLLSDRFSAERPKGSFSTLEIQRTEQGDSAMYLCASSYPQTGGNYNEQFFGPGTRLTVL.